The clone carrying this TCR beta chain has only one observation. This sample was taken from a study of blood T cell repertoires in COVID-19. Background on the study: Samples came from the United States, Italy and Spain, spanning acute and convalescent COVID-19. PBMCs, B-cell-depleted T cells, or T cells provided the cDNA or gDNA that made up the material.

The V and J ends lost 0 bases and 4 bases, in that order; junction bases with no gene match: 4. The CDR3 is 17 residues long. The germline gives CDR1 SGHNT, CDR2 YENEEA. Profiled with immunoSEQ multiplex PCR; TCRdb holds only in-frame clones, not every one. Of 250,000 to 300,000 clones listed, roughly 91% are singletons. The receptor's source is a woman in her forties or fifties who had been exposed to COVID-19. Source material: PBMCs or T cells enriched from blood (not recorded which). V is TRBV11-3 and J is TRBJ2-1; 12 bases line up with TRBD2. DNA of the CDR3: TGTGCCAGCAGCTTAGACGCTAGCGGGGGGGCATACAATGAGCAGTTCTTC. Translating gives CASSLDASGGAYNEQFF.